This record covers a single TCR beta chain. Antigen unknown. Assay used: immunoSEQ multiplex PCR; TCRdb lists only in-frame clones, some missing. The sample has tens of thousands of clones; about 65% are singletons. The data originate from a study of vaccination effects on CD4 cells after COVID-19. Antigen-specific CD4+ T cells were first expanded with viral peptide pools by the ViraFEST assay and only then sequenced. Subsequent to a culture period of around 10 days, CD4+ T cells were isolated. Vaccinees lacked prior SARS-CoV-2 infection and tested negative for nucleocapsid antibodies. The CDR3 totals 16 residues. Germline V gives CDR1 MNHEY, CDR2 SMNVEV (reference sequence). J lost 4 bases, V lost 4 bases, and 8 bases had no gene match.

The chain couples TRBV27 to TRBJ2-2; 8 positions match TRBD1. The source material was CD4+ T cells from PBMCs cultured with HCoV-OC43 spike peptides, sampled before COVID-19 vaccination. The subset is: HCoV-OC43 spike overlapping peptide pool stimulation. This sequence originates from a human donor who received a COVID-19 vaccine. The DNA for the CDR3 is TGTGCCAGCAGTTGGAGACAGGGGTTGATCACCGGGGAGCTGTTTTTT. This codes for CASSWRQGLITGELFF.